The 10 T cell receptor beta chains below all came from one sample that was sequenced in a study of T cell repertoires in cytomegalovirus infection. For these TCRs, the target antigens are not known. TCRdb called the reads again in MiXCR, with one record for every CDR3 protein. The table includes about 350,000 distinct CDR3 sequences, about a third detected once. The specimen was cultured PBMCs, collected from culture after CMV antigen stimulation. The source of these receptors is a human donor in good health (CMV status not recorded). Some clones in this sample may be carry-over from other donors' samples.

This clonotype was seen at least ten times. The CDR3: CASSIAGRETQYF. For the CDR3, the DNA is TGTGCCAGTAGTATAGCGGGGAGAGAGACCCAGTACTTC. This chain links TRBV19 with TRBJ2-5; D is perhaps TRBD2 (5 bases). Germline assignment: CDR1 LNHDA and CDR2 SQIVND (reference sequence). The CDR3 contains 13 residues. V was shortened by 1 base and J by 4 bases, with 7 bases between the two germline ends.

The gene calls are TRBV19 and TRBJ1-5; D call uncertain. The CDR3 is made up of 16 amino acids. Germline loops: CDR1 LNHDA, CDR2 SQIVND (reference sequence). V gave up 7 bases and J gave up 4 bases, with 20 bases separating them. The CDR3 is CASTARTERRNQPQHF. The CDR3 DNA is TGTGCCAGTACCGCCAGGACGGAGCGAAGGAATCAGCCCCAGCATTTT.

In this sample, this clonotype turned up a few times. This chain joins TRBV7-2 and TRBJ2-2; the match to TRBD1 covers 7 bases. The ends lost 2 bases at V and 3 bases at J; junction bases unmatched: 6. The CDR3 extends over 16 amino acids. Germline assignment: CDR1 SGHTA and CDR2 FQGNSA. The CDR3 loop is CASSLRQGLYTGELFF. CDR3 coding DNA: TGTGCCAGCAGCTTAAGACAGGGCCTATACACCGGGGAGCTGTTTTTT.

The sample holds a few counts of this clonotype. The rearrangement uses TRBV30 and TRBJ1-1; D unresolved. Per germline, CDR1 GTSNPN and CDR2 SVGIG (reference sequence). Trimming took 3 bases from V and 4 from J, leaving 9 bases between them. CDR3 length: 12 residues. The DNA for the CDR3 is TGTGCCTGGAGAAAGGGATCCACTGAAGCTTTCTTT. Translating gives CAWRKGSTEAFF.

This clonotype was observed a few times. The chain links TRBV7-9 to TRBJ2-7; TRBD1 matches at 10 bases. Per the germline V gene, CDR1 is SEHNR and CDR2 is FQNEAQ (reference sequence). V shed 1 base and J 5 bases; nucleotides not matched to a gene: 8. The CDR3 is 16 amino acids. As DNA, the CDR3 is TGTGCCAGCAGCTTAGTCCGGGACAGGGGATCCCACGAGCAGTACTTC. Amino acid sequence: CASSLVRDRGSHEQYF.

This clonotype was found a few times. The CDR3 here is CASSGSGSGADTQYF. The CDR3, as DNA: TGTGCCAGCAGCGGTAGCGGGAGCGGCGCAGATACGCAGTATTTT. The rearrangement joins TRBV7-2 to TRBJ2-3; the match to TRBD2 covers 9 bases. The V segment lost 5 bases and the J segment 4 bases; nucleotides outside the gene matches: 7. Germline V gene data show CDR1 as SGHTA and CDR2 as FQGNSA. This CDR3 spans 15 amino acids.

The chain carries TRBV12-3 or TRBV12-4 and TRBJ2-1; the D is unclear. CDR3 length equals 14 residues. The V and J ends lost 4 bases and 6 bases respectively, with 13 bases between them. The CDR3 is CASSWTGDTNEQFF. CDR3 in DNA: TGTGCCAGCAGTTGGACGGGCGATACCAATGAGCAGTTCTTC.

A single count supports this clonotype. This chain joins TRBV11-1 and TRBJ2-1; the D is unclear. This CDR3 comprises 14 residues. CDR1 SGHAT and CDR2 FQDESV come from the germline V gene (reference sequence). V lost 5 bases and J 6 bases, leaving 14 bases between the germline ends. This CDR3 is CASSPIIYGNEQFF. CDR3 bases: TGTGCCAGCAGCCCAATTATCTACGGCAATGAGCAGTTCTTC.

This chain links TRBV19 with TRBJ2-5; no definite D call. Germline assignment: CDR1 LNHDA and CDR2 SQIVND (reference sequence). The length of the CDR3 is 14 residues. V lost 5 bases, J lost 2 bases, and 12 bases lay in between. The CDR3 DNA sequence: TGTGCCAGTAGTGTAGGGCAGCTACAAGAGACCCAGTACTTC. It specifies CASSVGQLQETQYF.

This chain links TRBV14 with TRBJ2-5, with 11 bases fitting TRBD2. The germline V gene has CDR1 SGHDN and CDR2 FVKESK. The J segment lost 7 bases and the V segment lost 4 bases, leaving 11 bases of the junction unmatched. The CDR3 sequence is 16 residues long. CDR3 sequence reads: CASSLLTSGAPWTQYF. DNA of the CDR3: TGTGCCAGCAGCCTCCTGACTAGCGGGGCCCCATGGACCCAGTACTTC.